Presented here are 26 T cell receptor beta chains from one specimen sequenced in a study of Tregs in tolerant kidney transplant recipients. Generated by immunoSEQ multiplex PCR, the TCRdb table keeps only in-frame clones and is missing some. The sample lists 60,000 to 95,000 clones, approximately 98% seen once, with 0.55% to 0.6% in the top ten. The specimen was CD4+ T cells from blood, collected before the transplant. The receptors here all came from a human donor who received a combined kidney and bone marrow transplant.

The V and J genes are TRBV10-3 and TRBJ1-1; unclear D gene. Trimming pared 2 bases from V and 1 base from J, leaving 5 bases between. Per germline, CDR1 ENHRY and CDR2 SYGVKD. The CDR3 runs 13 residues. CDR3 nucleotide sequence: TGTGCCATCAGTGAGGTAGAGAACACTGAAGCTTTCTTT. Translation gives CAISEVENTEAFF.

The V call is TRBV10-3, the J call TRBJ2-1, with D maybe TRBD1 (6 bases). V lost 2 bases to trimming and J lost 15 bases, with 11 bases between them. The CDR3 sequence is 11 residues long. Per the germline V gene, CDR1 is ENHRY and CDR2 is SYGVKD. For the CDR3, the DNA is TGTGCCATCAGTGAGGGGGGCTTTGTGTTCTTC. Translating it yields CAISEGGFVFF.

The chain links TRBV4-1 to TRBJ1-1; D is perhaps TRBD1 (5 bases). The CDR3 spans 16 residues. The V gene lost 1 base and the J gene lost 7 bases, with 19 bases spanning the gap. Germline assignment: CDR1 MGHRA and CDR2 YSYEKL. CDR3 coding DNA: TGCGCCAGCAGCCAAGTCCTCCCGGGGGGGGTCGGTGAAGCTTTCTTT. It yields the protein CASSQVLPGGVGEAFF.

This chain connects TRBV7-9 to TRBJ1-6; a weak D match, TRBD1 (5 bases). Germline CDR1 reads SEHNR; CDR2 reads FQNEAQ (reference sequence). This CDR3 contains 13 residues. Trimming cost V 5 bases and J 9 bases, with 11 bases left between them. CDR3 nucleotide sequence: TGTGCCAGCAGCGCGGGACTGGGTTCACCCCTCCACTTT. This sequence encodes CASSAGLGSPLHF. Full variable domain (remainder filled in from reference TRBV7-9 and TRBJ1-6): DTGVSQNPRHKITKRGQNVTFRCDPISEHNRLYWYRQTLGQGPEFLTYFQNEAQLEKSRLLSDRFSAERPKGSFSTLEIQRTEQGDSAMYLCASSAGLGSPLHFGNGTRLTVT.

This rearrangement joins TRBV9 to TRBJ2-3; TRBD2 matches 8 bases. This CDR3 comprises 17 residues. Germline CDR1 is SGDLS and CDR2 is YYNGEE. V was pared by 3 bases and J by 2 bases, with 11 bases of the junction left unmatched. CDR3 in amino acids: CASSAGEAGGNTDTQYF. The CDR3 DNA sequence: TGTGCCAGCAGCGCCGGGGAGGCGGGGGGTAACACAGATACGCAGTATTTT.

The chain couples TRBV2 to TRBJ1-2; 7 nucleotides match TRBD1. Trimming took 7 bases from V and 8 from J; bases not matched to a gene: 13. This CDR3 has 14 amino acids. Germline CDR1 SNHLY, CDR2 FYNNEI. The CDR3 is CASMTGWFVWGYTF. The CDR3 DNA reads TGTGCCAGCATGACAGGGTGGTTCGTCTGGGGCTACACCTTC.

CDR3: CASSLEQGDQPQHF. In DNA, the CDR3 is TGTGCCAGCAGTCTCGAACAGGGTGACCAGCCCCAGCATTTT. The chain has TRBV6-1 and TRBJ1-5; possibly TRBD1 for D (6 bases). This CDR3 has 14 amino acids. The germline V and J ends were trimmed by 5 bases and 7 bases, with 15 bases remaining between them. CDR1 is MNHNS, CDR2 SASEGT, per germline.

The chain combines TRBV29-1 with TRBJ1-4; D might be TRBD1 (6 bases). V lost 4 bases and J lost 12, with 18 bases in between. The germline gives CDR1 SQVTM, CDR2 ANQGSEA. This CDR3 region has 13 residues. The CDR3: CSVGGGSLRELFF. In DNA, the CDR3 is TGCAGCGTTGGAGGGGGTTCCCTGCGGGAACTGTTTTTT. Drawing the rest from reference TRBV29-1 and TRBJ1-4, the complete variable domain is SAVISQKPSRDICQRGTSLTIQCQVDSQVTMMFWYRQQPGQSLTLIATANQGSEATYESGFVIDKFPISRPNLTFSTLTVSNMSPEDSSIYLCSVGGGSLRELFFGSGTQLSVL.

V and J are TRBV19 and TRBJ2-1; 14 nucleotides align to TRBD2. Losses at the gene ends were 4 bases for V and 8 bases for J; bases not matched to a gene: 4. From germline, CDR1 is LNHDA and CDR2 SQIVND (reference sequence). The CDR3 is 15 residues long. As DNA, the CDR3 is TGTGCCAGTAGTAGGGGACTAGCGGGAGATCATGAGCAGTTCTTC. Translation: CASSRGLAGDHEQFF.

The V and J genes are TRBV14 and TRBJ1-2; perhaps TRBD1 as D (5 bases). Germline CDR1 SGHDN, CDR2 FVKESK. Trimming shortened V by 1 base and J by 4 bases, and 13 bases separated the two germline ends. CDR3 size: 15 residues. DNA of the CDR3: TGTGCCAGCAGCCAAGTTCAGGGCCGAAGCTATGGCTACACCTTC. Its protein is CASSQVQGRSYGYTF.

The gene calls are TRBV5-1 and TRBJ2-5; D not certain. This CDR3 has 12 residues. The germline V gene has CDR1 SGHRS and CDR2 YFSETQ. Trimming cost V 4 bases and J 2 bases, with 6 bases left between them. CDR3 residues: CASSPGQETQYF. DNA of the CDR3: TGCGCCAGCAGCCCCGGGCAAGAGACCCAGTACTTC.

The chain links TRBV7-3 to TRBJ2-7; 8 bases map to TRBD2. The germline V gene has CDR1 SGHTA and CDR2 FQGTGA. The CDR3 is 16 residues long. The junction had 11 bases not matched to a gene; V was cut back by 5 bases and J by 2 bases. The CDR3 sequence: CASSGTAGEGPYEQYF. CDR3 in DNA: TGTGCCAGCAGCGGAACAGCGGGAGAGGGACCCTACGAGCAGTACTTC.

The rearrangement links TRBV29-1 to TRBJ1-3, with 8 bases lining up with TRBD1. Germline trimming cut 3 bases from V and 7 bases from J; bases unmatched to any gene: 14. Germline V gene lookup returns CDR1 SQVTM and CDR2 ANQGSEA. The CDR3 spans 16 residues. The CDR3 nucleotides are TGCAGCGTTGATTCCGGGACAGGAAAATTTTCGAACACCATATATTTT. This encodes CSVDSGTGKFSNTIYF. Full variable domain (missing parts from reference TRBV29-1 and TRBJ1-3): SAVISQKPSRDICQRGTSLTIQCQVDSQVTMMFWYRQQPGQSLTLIATANQGSEATYESGFVIDKFPISRPNLTFSTLTVSNMSPEDSSIYLCSVDSGTGKFSNTIYFGEGSWLTVV.

The CDR3 bases are TGTGCCAGCAGCTTAGTCGCGGGAGGGAGTACAGATACGCAGTATTTT. Translation: CASSLVAGGSTDTQYF. The chain couples TRBV11-2 to TRBJ2-3; the match to TRBD2 covers 9 bases. Germline V CDR1 and CDR2: SGHAT, FQNNGV. Unmatched junction bases numbered 5, after V lost 1 base and J lost 3 bases. The CDR3 totals 16 residues.

The V and J genes are TRBV11-3 and TRBJ2-5, with 11 bases fitting TRBD2. Germline CDR1 and CDR2: SGHNT and YENEEA. The trim removed 0 bases at V and 5 bases at J, leaving 11 bases unmatched. The CDR3 spans 18 residues. The DNA of the CDR3 is TGTGCCAGCAGCTTAGATTTGGTCCTAGCGGGAGGTAGGGAGACCCAGTACTTC. Its translation is CASSLDLVLAGGRETQYF.

This chain connects TRBV9 to TRBJ1-4, with D hard to call. Trimming took off 4 bases at V and 2 bases at J, with 12 bases between the two ends. The CDR3 contains 15 residues. CDR1 and CDR2 from the germline V gene are SGDLS and YYNGEE. CDR3 sequence reads: CASSLGASTNEKLFF. CDR3 sequence (DNA): TGTGCCAGCAGCCTCGGAGCGAGCACTAATGAAAAACTGTTTTTT.

This chain joins TRBV30 and TRBJ1-2, with D perhaps matching TRBD1 (5 bases). Per the germline V gene, CDR1 is GTSNPN and CDR2 is SVGIG (reference sequence). This CDR3 contains 14 residues. Deletions cut 2 bases from V and 8 bases from J, with 18 bases between. CDR3 residues: CAWSFAGKVMGYTF. As DNA, the CDR3 is TGTGCCTGGAGTTTTGCAGGGAAAGTGATGGGCTACACCTTC.

V and J are TRBV12-5 and TRBJ2-1; D is unresolved. Germline V gene data show CDR1 as LGHNT and CDR2 as FRNRAP. The CDR3 loop spans 14 amino acids. Trimming left V 3 bases short and J 2 bases short, with 8 bases between. CDR3: CASGFMATYNEQFF. In nucleotides, the CDR3 is TGTGCTAGTGGTTTCATGGCAACCTACAATGAGCAGTTCTTC.

The chain carries TRBV7-2 and TRBJ1-2; D not certain. The CDR3 is 12 amino acids. V lost 0 bases to trimming and J lost 6 bases, with 5 bases between them. Germline CDR1 is SGHTA and CDR2 is FQGNSA. The CDR3 reads CASSLARDGYTF. In nucleotides, the CDR3 is TGTGCCAGCAGCTTAGCCCGAGATGGCTACACCTTC.

This sequence joins TRBV27 and TRBJ2-7, with TRBD2 matching over 8 bases. The V segment lost 6 bases and the J segment 4 bases; nucleotides outside the gene matches: 17. Germline loops: CDR1 MNHEY, CDR2 SMNVEV (reference sequence). This CDR3 comprises 17 residues. The CDR3 is CASSPRPSAGVSYEQYF. DNA for the CDR3: TGTGCCAGCAGCCCCAGGCCGTCAGCGGGAGTTAGTTACGAGCAGTACTTC.

CDR3 nucleotide sequence: TGTGCCAGCAGCCAAGGACAGGGCTATACCTACGAGCAGTACTTC. As protein: CASSQGQGYTYEQYF. V usage is TRBV7-2 and J usage is TRBJ2-7; TRBD1 agrees at 8 bases. CDR3 length: 15 amino acids. V lost 5 bases and J lost 2; bases outside the gene matches: 8. Germline V gene data show CDR1 as SGHTA and CDR2 as FQGNSA.

The V and J genes are TRBV25-1 and TRBJ1-4; 8 bases are shared with TRBD1. V gave up 6 bases and J gave up 8 bases; unmatched junction bases: 8. The CDR3 totals 14 residues. Looked up from germline, CDR1 is MGHDK and CDR2 is SYGVNS. CDR3 amino acids: CASSPTGVKEKLFF. The CDR3 nucleotides read TGTGCCAGCAGCCCGACAGGGGTGAAAGAAAAACTGTTTTTT. The whole variable domain, remainder taken from reference TRBV25-1 and TRBJ1-4, is EADIYQTPRYLVIGTGKKITLECSQTMGHDKMYWYQQDPGMELHLIHYSYGVNSTEKGDLSSESTVSRIRTEHFPLTLESARPSHTSQYLCASSPTGVKEKLFFGSGTQLSVL.

The V and J genes are TRBV11-3 and TRBJ2-7; D ambiguous. The CDR3 spans 14 residues. V lost 4 bases, J lost 6 bases, and 16 bases lay in between. Germline V lookup: CDR1 SGHNT, CDR2 YENEEA. The CDR3 sequence: CASSSNGGRSEQYF. DNA of the CDR3: TGTGCCAGCAGCTCGAACGGTGGGCGCTCCGAGCAGTACTTC.

The gene calls are TRBV9 and TRBJ2-7; 9 nucleotides match TRBD1. J was trimmed by 4 bases and V by 3 bases; bases with no gene match: 11. Germline lookup yields CDR1 SGDLS and CDR2 YYNGEE. The CDR3 loop spans 16 amino acids. CDR3 sequence (DNA): TGTGCCAGCAGCGCAGTCCCGGGACAGGGAATATACGAGCAGTACTTC. Its translation: CASSAVPGQGIYEQYF. Using reference TRBV9 and TRBJ2-7 for the parts outside the CDR3, the full variable domain is DSGVTQTPKHLITATGQRVTLRCSPRSGDLSVYWYQQSLDQGLQFLIQYYNGEERAKGNILERFSAQQFPDLHSELNLSSLELGDSALYFCASSAVPGQGIYEQYFGPGTRLTVT.

The chain recombines TRBV4-2 with TRBJ2-6; no reliable D call. Germline V CDR1 and CDR2: LGHNA, YNFKEQ. CDR3 length: 13 residues. The V and J ends lost 5 bases and 1 base respectively, with 3 bases between them. Here the CDR3 DNA reads TGTGCCAGCAGCACTTCTGGGGCCAACGTCCTGACTTTC. Its protein is CASSTSGANVLTF.

This chain connects TRBV18 to TRBJ1-1, with D unresolved. Germline-derived CDR1 and CDR2 are KGHSH and LQKENI. The CDR3 runs 17 residues. Trimming took off 4 bases at V and 3 bases at J, with 21 bases between the two ends. The CDR3 DNA reads as TGTGCCAGCTCACAACTATCCGGAAAGTTGGAATACACTGAAGCTTTCTTT. It codes for CASSQLSGKLEYTEAFF.